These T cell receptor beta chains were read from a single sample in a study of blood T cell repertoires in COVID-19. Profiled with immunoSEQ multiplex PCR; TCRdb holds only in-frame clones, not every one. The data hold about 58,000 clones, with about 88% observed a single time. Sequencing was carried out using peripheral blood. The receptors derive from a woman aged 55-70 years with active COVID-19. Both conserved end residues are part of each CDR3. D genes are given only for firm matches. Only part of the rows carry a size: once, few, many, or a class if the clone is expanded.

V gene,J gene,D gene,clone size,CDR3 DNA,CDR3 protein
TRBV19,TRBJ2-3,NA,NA,TGTGCCAGTAGAGAGACAGGAAGCACAGATACGCAGTATTTT,CASRETGSTDTQYF
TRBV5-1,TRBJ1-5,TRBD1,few,TGCGCCAGCAGCCCGACAGGGGGCAATCAGCCCCAGCATTTT,CASSPTGGNQPQHF
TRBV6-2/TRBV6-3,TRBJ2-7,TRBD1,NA,TGTGCCAGCAGCGAGCCGGGACAGCTCTACGAGCAGTACTTC,CASSEPGQLYEQYF
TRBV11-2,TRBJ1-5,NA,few,TGTGCCAGCAGCTCGGGGGGCGGGGGCAATCAGCCCCAGCATTTT,CASSSGGGGNQPQHF
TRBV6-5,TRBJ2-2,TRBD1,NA,TGTGCCAGCAGCCCGGGACAGGGGTCCGGGGAGCTGTTTTTT,CASSPGQGSGELFF
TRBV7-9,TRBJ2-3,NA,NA,TGTGCCAGCAGCGCCGATACAGGGATATCTAGCACAGATACGCAGTATTTT,CASSADTGISSTDTQYF
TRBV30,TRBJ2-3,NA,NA,TGTGCCTGGAGGAAGGGGGGGATCACAGATACGCAGTATTTT,CAWRKGGITDTQYF
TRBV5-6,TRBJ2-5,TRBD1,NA,TGTGCCAGCAGCCTAGGGGGCCCCCAAGAGACCCAGTACTTC,CASSLGGPQETQYF
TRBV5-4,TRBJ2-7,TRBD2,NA,TGTGCCAGCAGCTTAGGACTAGCGGGGACCGGGGAGTACGAGCAGTACTTC,CASSLGLAGTGEYEQYF
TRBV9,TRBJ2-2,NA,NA,TGTGCCAGCAGCGTAGCCCCCACTAGCAGAGGCACCGGGGAGCTGTTTTTT,CASSVAPTSRGTGELFF
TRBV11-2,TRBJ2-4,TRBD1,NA,TGTGCCAGCAAGCGGACAGGGGGCGGAAACATTCAGTACTTC,CASKRTGGGNIQYF
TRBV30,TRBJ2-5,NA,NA,TGTGCCTGGAGTGTTTCCGGGGTCCAAGAGACCCAGTACTTC,CAWSVSGVQETQYF
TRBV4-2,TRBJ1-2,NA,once,TGTGCCAGCAGCCCAGCATGGAGGGATGGCTACACCTTC,CASSPAWRDGYTF